This entry describes one T cell receptor (beta chain). TCRdb's copy holds only in-frame clones and misses some; the assay was immunoSEQ multiplex PCR. Of about 160,000 clones listed, around four fifths are singletons. Germline V gene lookup returns CDR1 MGHRA and CDR2 YSYEKL. The CDR3 consists of 16 residues. The V and J ends lost 1 base and 8 bases, in that order; junction bases with no gene match: 9. The record originates from a study of cytomegalovirus exposure and HLA in healthy donors. The sequence was collected from a man aged 25 to 45 in good health and CMV-seropositive. The chain has TRBV4-1 and TRBJ2-1, with 9 bases fitting TRBD2. Sequenced material: PBMCs. The CDR3: CASSQARGGGADEQFF. CDR3 DNA sequence: TGCGCCAGCAGCCAAGCTCGGGGCGGGGGGGCCGATGAGCAGTTCTTC.